This TCR beta chain is drawn from a study of blood T cell repertoires in COVID-19. Study summary: Spain, Italy and the United States supplied samples that represented acute and convalescent COVID-19. T cells, B-cell-depleted T cells, or PBMCs provided the cDNA or gDNA that served as material.

The repertoire was sequenced with immunoSEQ multiplex PCR; TCRdb's copy has only in-frame clones and lacks some. The table includes some 170,000 clones, over 75% detected once. Individuals drawn from about two dozen US areas were roughly 18 to 89 years old. Cohort assignment relied on participant-reported clinical history. CDR1 is MGHRA and CDR2 is YSYEKL in the germline V gene. V was clipped by 4 bases and J by 0 bases; unmatched bases: 19. The CDR3 totals 21 residues. V is TRBV4-1 and J is TRBJ2-3; 10 bases agree with TRBD2. This receptor was identified in a human donor with acute COVID-19. The donor label of this sample is uncertain. The sequenced sample consisted of PBMCs or T cells enriched from blood (not recorded which). CDR3 residues: CASSRSERFGAGGHSTDTQYF. CDR3 coding DNA: TGCGCCAGCAGCCGATCCGAGAGGTTCGGAGCGGGGGGGCATAGCACAGATACGCAGTATTTT.